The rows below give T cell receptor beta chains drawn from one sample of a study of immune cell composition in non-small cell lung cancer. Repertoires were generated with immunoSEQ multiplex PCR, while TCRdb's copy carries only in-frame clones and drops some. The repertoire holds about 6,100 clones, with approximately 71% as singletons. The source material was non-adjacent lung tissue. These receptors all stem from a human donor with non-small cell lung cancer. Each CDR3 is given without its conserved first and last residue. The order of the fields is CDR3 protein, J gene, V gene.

AWSPGGVGYT,TRBJ1-2,TRBV30
ASSPLPDTGTDTQY,TRBJ2-3,TRBV18
ASSSRDRSSYEQY,TRBJ2-7,TRBV27
ASSFGGNYGYT,TRBJ1-2,TRBV27
ASSPRTGGLVSVNIQY,TRBJ2-4,TRBV27
AIRDGTVDNSPLH,TRBJ1-6,TRBV10-3
ASSLEPLGGVDTQY,TRBJ2-3,TRBV18
ASSRDSNSPLH,TRBJ1-6,TRBV28
ASSWTGGTEAF,TRBJ1-1,TRBV11-2
ASSGGSGATFYEQY,TRBJ2-7,TRBV6-6
ASSLYGSGSYNNEQY,TRBJ2-7,TRBV28
ASRRMEGGPGELF,TRBJ2-2,TRBV9
ASSYSIRYQETQY,TRBJ2-5,TRBV6-6
ASGYSGFNQPQH,TRBJ1-5,TRBV27
ASSLDRTSYEQY,TRBJ2-7,TRBV7-2
ASAGSYNSPLH,TRBJ1-6,TRBV7-2
ASSSAGGWAIEQF,TRBJ2-1,TRBV5-5
ASSPLAGGPSEQY,TRBJ2-7,TRBV18
ASARGNEQF,TRBJ2-1,TRBV6-5
ASSGGGGGNTIY,TRBJ1-3,TRBV5-1
ASSQDPGHTNQPQH,TRBJ1-5,TRBV4-2
ASSLDSHEQY,TRBJ2-7,TRBV5-5
ASSLAGGSYNEQF,TRBJ2-1,TRBV4-2
ASSEGTGNTIY,TRBJ1-3,TRBV10-2
ASSLWGLAGGIGELF,TRBJ2-2,TRBV7-2
ASSHKDRASEAF,TRBJ1-1,TRBV6-9
ASSQGLAGGQQF,TRBJ2-1,TRBV5-4
ASSFGGTTGELF,TRBJ2-2,TRBV28
ASSSRDTALDGYT,TRBJ1-2,TRBV27
AWRVGLNGNTIY,TRBJ1-3,TRBV30
ASSSDRDGANVLT,TRBJ2-6,TRBV7-3
ASSSGEVLEAF,TRBJ1-1,TRBV11-3
ASSRQGKDTDTQY,TRBJ2-3,TRBV6-5
ASSLLGQDSYNEQF,TRBJ2-1,TRBV27
ASSVVDKNTEAF,TRBJ1-1,TRBV2
ASSLGTSAYNEQF,TRBJ2-1,TRBV7-3
ASSFDRGDDGYT,TRBJ1-2,TRBV5-1
ASSDRLYYEQY,TRBJ2-7,TRBV2
ASSSADSEY,TRBJ2-7,TRBV7-2